A single sample is the source of the 31 T cell receptor beta chains below, sequenced in a study of cytomegalovirus exposure and HLA in healthy donors. The protocol was immunoSEQ multiplex PCR, while the TCRdb copy is restricted to in-frame clones and leaves out a portion. The table has roughly 120,000 clones, approximately 94% seen once; the top ten hold roughly 1.2%. The sequencing sample was made of PBMCs. These receptors all stem from a woman under 30 in good health and CMV-seronegative.

This clone was seen a single time. V is TRBV5-4 and J is TRBJ1-1; D uncertain. Germline assignment: CDR1 SGHNT and CDR2 YYREEE (reference sequence). Between the trimmed V and J ends, which lost 0 bases and 6 bases, there was a span of 9 bases. The CDR3 is made up of 13 amino acids. The chain's CDR3 is CASSLVEGAEAFF. CDR3 coding DNA: TGTGCCAGCAGCTTGGTGGAGGGCGCTGAAGCTTTCTTT.

V and J are TRBV5-1 and TRBJ1-2; D uncertain. Trimming removed 0 bases from V and 1 base from J, with 4 bases in between. From germline, CDR1 is SGHRS and CDR2 YFSETQ. CDR3 length equals 13 residues. DNA for the CDR3: TGCGCCAGCAGCTTGGAACATAACTATGGCTACACCTTC. This encodes CASSLEHNYGYTF.

This clone showed up just once. The genes are TRBV19 and TRBJ2-2, with D possibly matching TRBD1 (6 bases). This CDR3 has 12 amino acids. V was pared by 10 bases and J by 6 bases, with 12 bases between. Germline V gene data show CDR1 as LNHDA and CDR2 as SQIVND (reference sequence). The CDR3 is CAIKRQAGELFF. Here the CDR3 DNA reads TGTGCCATAAAGAGACAGGCCGGGGAGCTGTTTTTT. The full variable domain, in which reference TRBV19 and TRBJ2-2 provide the parts outside the CDR3, is DGGITQSPKYLFRKEGQNVTLSCEQNLNHDAMYWYRQDPGQGLRLIYYSQIVNDFQKGDIAEGYSVSREKKESFPLTVTSAQKNPTAFYLCAIKRQAGELFFGEGSRLTVL.

The rearrangement joins TRBV23-1 to TRBJ1-5, with D possibly matching TRBD1 (6 bases). TRBV23-1 is placed among ORFs of uncertain function. V gave up 6 bases and J gave up 0 bases, with 9 bases separating them. The CDR3 is made up of 14 amino acids. The CDR3 nucleotides are TGCGCCAGCAGCCCGGACAGTAGCAATCAGCCCCAGCATTTT. This sequence encodes CASSPDSSNQPQHF.

The gene calls are TRBV9 and TRBJ2-1, with TRBD2 matching over 9 bases. Losses at the gene ends were 3 bases for V and 8 bases for J; bases not matched to a gene: 6. The CDR3 is 14 residues long. CDR1 and CDR2 from the germline V gene are SGDLS and YYNGEE. CDR3 nucleotides: TGTGCCAGCAGCGGCACGGGACTAGCACATGAGCAGTTCTTC. Protein sequence: CASSGTGLAHEQFF.

The J gene is TRBJ1-1, the V gene TRBV10-3; D may be TRBD1 (5 bases). In germline, CDR1 is ENHRY, CDR2 SYGVKD. V was clipped by 0 bases and J by 5 bases, with 13 bases between them. This CDR3 contains 15 residues. In DNA form, the CDR3 reads TGTGCCATCAGTGAGTCTTTAGGGGAGGGGACTGAAGCTTTCTTT. This encodes CAISESLGEGTEAFF.

Of note for this clone: This sample also contains other DNA sequences that code for the same CDR3. The gene calls are TRBV29-1 and TRBJ2-1; no clear D gene. This CDR3 spans 14 amino acids. The germline gives CDR1 SQVTM, CDR2 ANQGSEA. CDR3 sequence (DNA): TGCAGTTTTGTCCCCCATGTTACAAATACTGAGCAGTTCTTC. Translating it yields CSFVPHVTNTEQFF.

The chain uses TRBV19 and TRBJ1-3; 7 nucleotides match TRBD1. Germline values: CDR1 LNHDA, CDR2 SQIVND (reference sequence). There are 14 residues in the CDR3. With 10 bases clipped from V and 3 bases from J, the junction kept 9 bases outside the gene matches. CDR3 region: CATYDRASGNTIYF. The CDR3 DNA sequence: TGTGCCACTTACGACAGGGCAAGTGGAAACACCATATATTTT. The whole variable domain, remainder taken from reference TRBV19 and TRBJ1-3, is DGGITQSPKYLFRKEGQNVTLSCEQNLNHDAMYWYRQDPGQGLRLIYYSQIVNDFQKGDIAEGYSVSREKKESFPLTVTSAQKNPTAFYLCATYDRASGNTIYFGEGSWLTVV.

This rearrangement joins TRBV9 to TRBJ2-2; no reliable D call. CDR1 and CDR2 (germline): SGDLS, YYNGEE. Trimming cost V 0 bases and J 3 bases, with 6 bases left between them. There are 14 residues in the CDR3. CDR3 protein: CASSVGLYTGELFF. The DNA of the CDR3 is TGTGCCAGCAGCGTAGGTCTATACACCGGGGAGCTGTTTTTT.

The chain uses TRBV6-6 and TRBJ1-2; TRBD1 agrees at 8 bases. V was clipped by 8 bases and J by 4 bases; unmatched bases: 6. The germline gives CDR1 MNHNY, CDR2 SVGAGI (reference sequence). CDR3 length: 13 residues. CDR3 amino acids: CASGTGTGYGYTF. CDR3 DNA: TGTGCCAGCGGAACCGGGACAGGCTATGGCTACACCTTC.

Of note for this clone: The junction does not match germline at one end; this may be a read error. The CDR3 loop is CTSGRQGAVGTGELFF. The CDR3 DNA is TGCACCAGCGGGCGACAGGGGGCGGTGGGCACCGGGGAGCTGTTTTTT. The gene calls are TRBV10-2 and TRBJ2-2, with 10 bases lining up with TRBD1. Germline loops: CDR1 WSHSY, CDR2 SAAADI. This CDR3 contains 16 residues.

The chain combines TRBV5-1 with TRBJ1-4, with TRBD1 matching over 7 bases. This CDR3 spans 16 amino acids. The V segment lost 2 bases and the J segment 4 bases; nucleotides outside the gene matches: 8. Germline V gives CDR1 SGHRS, CDR2 YFSETQ. CDR3 protein: CASSLGSGTVNEKLFF. CDR3 sequence (DNA): TGCGCCAGCAGCTTAGGATCAGGGACAGTTAATGAAAAACTGTTTTTT. Filled out from reference TRBV5-1 and TRBJ1-4, the complete variable domain reads KAGVTQTPRYLIKTRGQQVTLSCSPISGHRSVSWYQQTPGQGLQFLFEYFSETQRNKGNFPGRFSGRQFSNSRSEMNVSTLELGDSALYLCASSLGSGTVNEKLFFGSGTQLSVL.

V usage is TRBV5-4 and J usage is TRBJ1-4; no clear D. CDR3 size: 14 residues. CDR1 SGHNT and CDR2 YYREEE come from the germline V gene (reference sequence). Trimming took 4 bases from V and 8 from J, leaving 15 bases between them. CDR3 DNA: TGTGCCAGCAGCCCGGGTTATCCGCGGGAAAAACTGTTTTTT. Translated: CASSPGYPREKLFF.

The J gene is TRBJ1-4, the V gene TRBV5-1, with 8 bases aligning to TRBD1. There are 16 residues in the CDR3. Per the germline V gene, CDR1 is SGHRS and CDR2 is YFSETQ. J was trimmed by 4 bases and V by 4 bases; bases with no gene match: 9. CDR3 protein: CASSAGRDRINEKLFF. The CDR3 nucleotides are TGCGCCAGCAGCGCGGGACGGGACAGGATTAATGAAAAACTGTTTTTT.

The genes are TRBV9 and TRBJ1-2; D not certain. Germline assignment: CDR1 SGDLS and CDR2 YYNGEE. This CDR3 spans 13 amino acids. Between the trimmed V and J ends, which lost 0 bases and 2 bases, there was a span of 5 bases. The chain's CDR3 is CASSVEENYGYTF. The CDR3 DNA sequence: TGTGCCAGCAGCGTAGAGGAGAACTATGGCTACACCTTC. The whole variable domain, remainder taken from reference TRBV9 and TRBJ1-2, is DSGVTQTPKHLITATGQRVTLRCSPRSGDLSVYWYQQSLDQGLQFLIQYYNGEERAKGNILERFSAQQFPDLHSELNLSSLELGDSALYFCASSVEENYGYTFGSGTRLTVV.

The chain combines TRBV5-5 with TRBJ1-4; 10 nucleotides align to TRBD1. Trimming took 3 bases from V and 8 from J; bases not matched to a gene: 7. The CDR3 is 15 residues long. Germline V gene data show CDR1 as SGHKS and CDR2 as YYEKEE (reference sequence). The DNA for the CDR3 is TGTGCCAGCAGCTATCCGGGACAGGGGACCGAAAAACTGTTTTTT. It yields the protein CASSYPGQGTEKLFF.

The V gene is TRBV7-9, the J gene TRBJ2-7; 11 positions agree with TRBD2. The length of the CDR3 is 16 residues. Looked up from germline, CDR1 is SEHNR and CDR2 is FQNEAQ (reference sequence). V lost 4 bases to trimming and J lost 2 bases; unmatched junction nucleotides: 7. CDR3 coding DNA: TGTGCCAGCAGCTCGGGACTAGCGGAGACGGCCTACGAGCAGTACTTC. Residues: CASSSGLAETAYEQYF.

The chain carries TRBV11-2 and TRBJ2-2; TRBD2 aligns across 9 bases. V dropped 7 bases and J dropped 4; count of bases not matched to a gene: 10. Germline V gives CDR1 SGHAT, CDR2 FQNNGV. The CDR3 totals 16 residues. DNA for the CDR3: TGTGCCAGCACCGCCCAGCGGGGGGCCACCACCGGGGAGCTGTTTTTT. Protein sequence: CASTAQRGATTGELFF. The full variable domain, completed using reference TRBV11-2 and TRBJ2-2, is EAGVAQSPRYKIIEKRQSVAFWCNPISGHATLYWYQQILGQGPKLLIQFQNNGVVDDSQLPKDRFSAERLKGVDSTLKIQPAKLEDSAVYLCASTAQRGATTGELFFGEGSRLTVL.

The rearrangement uses TRBV6-1 and TRBJ2-5; 8 nucleotides align to TRBD2. CDR1 is MNHNS, CDR2 SASEGT, per germline. With V trimmed by 0 bases and J by 5 bases, 14 bases remained unmatched. The CDR3 loop spans 18 amino acids. In DNA, the CDR3 is TGTGCCAGCAGTGAAGCATATCTGAGCGGGGGTACCGGGGAGACCCAGTACTTC. Protein: CASSEAYLSGGTGETQYF.

The V and J genes are TRBV19 and TRBJ1-1, with unresolved D. In germline, CDR1 is LNHDA, CDR2 SQIVND (reference sequence). The CDR3 runs 14 residues. V gave up 3 bases and J gave up 7 bases, with 15 bases separating them. Here the CDR3 DNA reads TGTGCCAGTAGTATTATGTGGGCGGGCGGTGAAGCTTTCTTT. Its protein is CASSIMWAGGEAFF.

J is TRBJ2-4 and V is TRBV10-3; 10 bases agree with TRBD1. This CDR3 region has 19 residues. The junction had 15 bases not matched to a gene; V was cut back by 4 bases and J by 3 bases. CDR1 and CDR2 (germline): ENHRY, SYGVKD. The chain's CDR3 is CAISAFGTGADNGKNIQYF. CDR3 sequence (DNA): TGTGCCATCAGTGCGTTCGGGACAGGGGCAGATAATGGCAAAAACATTCAGTACTTC.

The V and J genes are TRBV5-1 and TRBJ1-1, with a possible D match to TRBD1 (5 bases). The V and J ends lost 0 bases and 8 bases respectively, with 11 bases between them. The CDR3 length is 13 residues. Germline CDR1 and CDR2: SGHRS and YFSETQ. CDR3 in amino acids: CASSLAGGEEAFF. The CDR3, as DNA: TGCGCCAGCAGCTTGGCCGGGGGAGAAGAAGCTTTCTTT.

The rearrangement joins TRBV1 to TRBJ1-2. TRBV1 is a pseudogene. The CDR3 spans 14 residues. CDR3 region: CTSTLRGGGYGYTF. CDR3 DNA sequence: TGCACCAGCACATTGCGGGGAGGAGGCTATGGCTACACCTTC.

The chain is built from TRBV19 and TRBJ1-1; D ambiguous. The CDR3 has 13 residues. V was pared by 5 bases and J by 0 bases, with 7 bases between. Looked up from germline, CDR1 is LNHDA and CDR2 is SQIVND (reference sequence). The CDR3 coding sequence is TGTGCCAGTAGTGCAACACTGAACACTGAAGCTTTCTTT. Protein product: CASSATLNTEAFF. Full variable domain (missing parts from reference TRBV19 and TRBJ1-1): DGGITQSPKYLFRKEGQNVTLSCEQNLNHDAMYWYRQDPGQGLRLIYYSQIVNDFQKGDIAEGYSVSREKKESFPLTVTSAQKNPTAFYLCASSATLNTEAFFGQGTRLTVV.

The CDR3 here is CASSEGTSGGRETQYF. CDR3 bases: TGTGCCAGCAGTGAAGGGACTAGCGGGGGGCGGGAGACCCAGTACTTC. This chain joins TRBV2 and TRBJ2-5; 14 bases are shared with TRBD2. The CDR3 covers 16 residues. Trimming took 1 base from V and 5 from J; bases not matched to a gene: 3. Germline V lookup: CDR1 SNHLY, CDR2 FYNNEI.

The rearrangement links TRBV19 to TRBJ2-1, with 9 bases aligning to TRBD2. The CDR3 is 16 residues long. The germline CDR1 and CDR2 sequences are LNHDA and SQIVND (reference sequence). Trimming took 11 bases from V and 4 from J; bases not matched to a gene: 15. The CDR3 sequence is CAAASGITKVYNEQFF. The DNA for the CDR3 is TGTGCCGCGGCTAGCGGGATAACAAAGGTTTACAATGAGCAGTTCTTC.

J is TRBJ2-1 and V is TRBV6-6; 8 nucleotides line up with TRBD2. V lost 8 bases to trimming and J lost 4 bases; unmatched junction nucleotides: 7. Germline CDR1 is MNHNY and CDR2 is SVGAGI (reference sequence). This CDR3 is built from 14 residues. The CDR3 sequence is CASAGLAFYNEQFF. Here the CDR3 DNA reads TGTGCCAGCGCAGGACTAGCCTTTTACAATGAGCAGTTCTTC.

The chain couples TRBV28 to TRBJ1-2; D may be TRBD1 (5 bases). The CDR3 consists of 15 residues. Germline-derived CDR1 and CDR2 are MDHEN and SYDVKM. Trimming took 2 bases from V and 4 from J, leaving 14 bases between them. The DNA of the CDR3 is TGTGCCAGCAGTTTAGAGCGCGGGGCTGGCTATGGCTACACCTTC. Protein sequence: CASSLERGAGYGYTF.

The chain employs TRBV13 and TRBJ2-7, with 8 bases fitting TRBD2. The CDR3 is 16 amino acids. V shed 0 bases, J shed 5 bases, and the junction held 9 bases outside the gene matches. Germline lookup yields CDR1 PRHDT and CDR2 FYEKMQ (reference sequence). CDR3 region: CASSLGLAGGGNEQYF. The DNA of the CDR3 is TGTGCCAGCAGCTTAGGTTTGGCGGGCGGGGGGAACGAGCAGTACTTC.

The J gene is TRBJ2-2, the V gene TRBV27; D is perhaps TRBD2 (6 bases). Germline CDR1 reads MNHEY; CDR2 reads SMNVEV (reference sequence). CDR3 size: 16 residues. V lost 1 base, J lost 6 bases, and 15 bases lay in between. CDR3 amino acids: CASSLLGGGPPGELFF. CDR3 sequence (DNA): TGTGCCAGCAGTTTATTGGGAGGAGGCCCCCCCGGGGAGCTGTTTTTT.

The rearrangement links TRBV27 to TRBJ1-4; 9 bases line up with TRBD1. Germline V gene sequence: CDR1 MNHEY, CDR2 SMNVEV (reference sequence). V lost 4 bases, J lost 7 bases, and 4 bases stayed unmatched. The CDR3 is 14 residues long. In DNA form, the CDR3 reads TGTGCCAGCAGTTCGGACAGGGGTGGTGAAAAACTGTTTTTT. Translated, it gives CASSSDRGGEKLFF.